Sequencing of this T cell receptor beta chain was carried out in a study of cytomegalovirus exposure and HLA in healthy donors. General study results and limits: As was reported, the classifier diagnosed cytomegalovirus status with high specificity and sensitivity. The study flagged some 170 TCR beta chains as cytomegalovirus-associated.

Worth noting for this clone: The antigen remains unidentified.

CDR3 length equals 15 residues. Germline V gene data show CDR1 as SGHTA and CDR2 as FQGNSA. V lost 1 base, J lost 2 bases, and 12 bases lay in between. The PCR made use of 60 Vbeta and 13 Jbeta primers. Profiled with immunoSEQ multiplex PCR; TCRdb holds only in-frame clones, not every one. The sample has 170,000 or so clones; around 77% are singletons. The V and J genes are TRBV7-2 and TRBJ2-7; the D gene is possibly TRBD2 (6 bases). This clonotype originated in a man between 60 and 75 years old in good health and CMV-seronegative. Sequencing input: PBMCs. The CDR3 sequence: CASSLDSSAAYEQYF. CDR3 nucleotide sequence: TGTGCCAGCAGCTTAGATTCTAGCGCCGCCTACGAGCAGTACTTC.